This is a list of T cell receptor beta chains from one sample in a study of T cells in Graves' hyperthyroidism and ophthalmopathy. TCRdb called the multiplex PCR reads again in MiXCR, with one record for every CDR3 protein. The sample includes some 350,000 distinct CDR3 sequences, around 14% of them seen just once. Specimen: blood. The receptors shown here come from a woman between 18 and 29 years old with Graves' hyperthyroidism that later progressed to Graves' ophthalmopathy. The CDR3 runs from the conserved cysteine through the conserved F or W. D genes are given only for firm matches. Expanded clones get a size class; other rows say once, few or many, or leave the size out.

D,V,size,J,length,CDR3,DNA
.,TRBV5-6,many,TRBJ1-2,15,CASSFPQGPNYGYTF,TGTGCCAGCAGCTTCCCGCAGGGCCCTAACTATGGCTACACCTTC
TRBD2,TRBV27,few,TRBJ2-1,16,CASSSLAGVIEDEQFF,TGTGCCAGCAGTTCCCTGGCGGGAGTTATCGAGGATGAGCAGTTCTTC
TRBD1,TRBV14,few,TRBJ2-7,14,CASSQGTGGYEQYF,TGTGCCAGCAGCCAAGGGACAGGGGGGTACGAGCAGTACTTC
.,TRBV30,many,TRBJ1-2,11,CAWSPSGGYTF,TGTGCCTGGAGCCCTAGCGGTGGCTACACCTTC
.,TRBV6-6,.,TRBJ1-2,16,CASSYSGPEWDYGYTF,TGTGCCAGCAGTTACTCGGGTCCAGAGTGGGACTATGGCTACACCTTC
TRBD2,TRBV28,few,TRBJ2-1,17,CASSLSLAGNTNNEQFF,TGTGCCAGCAGTTTGTCTTTAGCGGGCAATACAAACAATGAGCAGTTCTTC
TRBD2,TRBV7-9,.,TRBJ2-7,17,CASSLVSSGPPSYEQYF,TGTGCCAGCAGCTTAGTTTCTAGCGGACCTCCATCTTACGAGCAGTACTTC
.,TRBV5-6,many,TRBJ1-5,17,CASSMTARVGGNQPQHF,TGTGCCAGCAGCATGACGGCCCGGGTGGGCGGCAATCAGCCCCAGCATTTT
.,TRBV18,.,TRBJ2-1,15,CASSPNTGKDNEQFF,TGTGCCAGCTCACCGAACACCGGGAAAGATAATGAGCAGTTCTTC
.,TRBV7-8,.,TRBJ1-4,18,CASRPKGSVAGAIEKLFF,TGTGCCAGCAGACCTAAAGGCTCGGTTGCAGGGGCGATTGAAAAACTGTTTTTT
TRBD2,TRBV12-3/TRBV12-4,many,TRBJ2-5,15,CASKPSGSVGETQYF,TGTGCCAGCAAACCTAGCGGGAGTGTGGGGGAGACCCAGTACTTC
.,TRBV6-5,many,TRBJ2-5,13,CASSYSGFETQYF,TGTGCCAGCAGTTACTCAGGGTTTGAGACCCAGTACTTC
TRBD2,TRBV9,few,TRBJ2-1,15,CASSVGNSGYNEQFF,TGTGCCAGCAGCGTAGGTAATAGCGGGTACAATGAGCAGTTCTTC
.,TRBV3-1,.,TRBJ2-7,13,CASSPGFGYEQYF,TGTGCCAGCAGCCCAGGTTTTGGCTACGAGCAGTACTTC
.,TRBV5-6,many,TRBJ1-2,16,CASSLEEVQQYYGYTF,TGTGCCAGCAGCTTGGAGGAAGTACAGCAATACTATGGCTACACCTTC
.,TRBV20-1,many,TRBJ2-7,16,CSARNTGQASSYEQYF,TGCAGTGCGCGAAACACCGGGCAGGCGAGCTCCTACGAGCAGTACTTC
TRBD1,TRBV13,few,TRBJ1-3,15,CASSSTGTGGNTIYF,TGTGCCAGCAGCTCGACAGGGACAGGGGGAAACACCATATATTTT
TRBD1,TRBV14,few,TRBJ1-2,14,CASSQDRDPDGYTF,TGTGCCAGCAGCCAGGACAGGGATCCGGATGGCTACACCTTC
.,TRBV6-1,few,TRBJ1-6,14,CASSPGRDNSPLHF,TGTGCCAGCAGTCCCGGACGGGATAATTCACCCCTCCACTTT
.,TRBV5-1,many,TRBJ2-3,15,CASSPGHGPQDTQYF,TGCGCCAGCAGCCCCGGCCACGGACCACAAGATACGCAGTATTTT
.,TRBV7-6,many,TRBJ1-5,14,CASSLGLEGGIKHF,TGTGCCAGCAGCTTAGGACTCGAGGGGGGAATTAAGCATTTT
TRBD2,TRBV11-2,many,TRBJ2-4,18,CASSPLGASGRGARIQYF,TGTGCCAGCAGCCCACTCGGGGCTAGCGGGAGGGGGGCAAGGATTCAGTACTTC
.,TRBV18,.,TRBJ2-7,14,CASSPQGVYYEQYF,TGTGCCAGCTCACCACAGGGAGTCTACTACGAGCAGTACTTC
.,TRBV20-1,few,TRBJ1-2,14,CSAEHSDGFYGYTF,TGCAGTGCTGAACACTCGGACGGATTTTATGGCTACACCTTC
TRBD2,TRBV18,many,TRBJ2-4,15,CASSPNDPGRDIQYF,TGTGCCAGCTCACCAAACGACCCGGGGAGGGACATTCAGTACTTC
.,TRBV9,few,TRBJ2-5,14,CASSVGLAAETQYF,TGTGCCAGCAGCGTAGGGTTAGCCGCAGAGACCCAGTACTTC
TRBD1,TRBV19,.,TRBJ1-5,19,CASSRPGTGLRRMNQPQHF,TGTGCCAGTAGTCGTCCCGGGACAGGTTTACGGAGGATGAATCAGCCCCAGCATTTT
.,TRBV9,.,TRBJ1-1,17,CASSVYWRPGPDAEAFF,TGTGCCAGCAGCGTATACTGGCGGCCGGGGCCAGACGCGGAGGCTTTCTTT
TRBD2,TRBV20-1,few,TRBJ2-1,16,CSARDGSGRAGNEQFF,TGCAGTGCTAGAGATGGTAGCGGGAGGGCCGGCAATGAGCAGTTCTTC
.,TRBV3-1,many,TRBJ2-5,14,CASSQDGRASGQYF,TGTGCCAGCAGCCAAGATGGGAGAGCATCGGGCCAGTACTTC
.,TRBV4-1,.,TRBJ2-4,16,CASSQSLEGWRNIQYF,TGCGCCAGCAGCCAAAGCCTTGAGGGGTGGAGAAACATTCAGTACTTC
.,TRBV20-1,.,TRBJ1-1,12,CSASRTATEAFF,TGCAGTGCTAGTCGGACAGCCACTGAAGCTTTCTTT
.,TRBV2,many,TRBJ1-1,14,CASSETNVNTEAFF,TGTGCCAGCAGTGAAACAAACGTTAACACTGAAGCTTTCTTT
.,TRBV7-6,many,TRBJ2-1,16,CASSLVPAPLGNEQFF,TGTGCCAGCAGCTTAGTTCCAGCGCCCCTGGGCAATGAGCAGTTCTTC
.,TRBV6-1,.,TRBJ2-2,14,CASESGGGTGELFF,TGTGCCAGCGAATCCGGGGGCGGGACCGGGGAGCTGTTTTTT
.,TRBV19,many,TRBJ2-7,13,CASSILEGYEQYF,TGTGCCAGTAGTATTCTAGAGGGCTACGAGCAGTACTTC
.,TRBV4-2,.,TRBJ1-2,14,CASSQDRTRHGYTF,TGTGCCAGCAGCCAAGATCGGACACGCCATGGCTACACCTTC
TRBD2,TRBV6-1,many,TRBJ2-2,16,CASSYLGGTNTGELFF,TGTGCCAGCAGTTATTTGGGGGGGACGAACACCGGGGAGCTGTTTTTT
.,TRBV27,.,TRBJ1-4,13,CASSGSGNEKLFF,TGTGCCAGCAGTGGCAGCGGTAATGAAAAACTGTTTTTT
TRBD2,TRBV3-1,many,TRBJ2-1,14,CASSQEAGGSEQFF,TGTGCCAGCAGCCAAGAAGCGGGAGGGAGTGAGCAGTTCTTC
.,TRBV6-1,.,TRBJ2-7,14,CASSGAGLMGEQYF,TGTGCCAGCTCGGGGGCCGGGTTGATGGGCGAGCAGTACTTC
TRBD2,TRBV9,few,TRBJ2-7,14,CASSAGLGDYEQYF,TGTGCCAGCAGCGCGGGACTAGGGGACTACGAGCAGTACTTC
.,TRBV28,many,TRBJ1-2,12,CAIGTVNYGYTF,TGTGCCATAGGGACGGTTAACTATGGCTACACCTTC
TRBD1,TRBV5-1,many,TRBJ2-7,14,CASSSDRALYEQYF,TGCGCCAGCAGCTCGGACAGGGCGTTGTACGAGCAGTACTTC
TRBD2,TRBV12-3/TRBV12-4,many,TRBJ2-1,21,CASSDSGPSGSFIGPHNEQFF,TGTGCCAGCAGCGACTCGGGGCCAAGCGGGAGTTTTATAGGTCCACACAATGAGCAGTTCTTC
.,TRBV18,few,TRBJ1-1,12,CASRHPGTEAFF,TGTGCCAGCCGTCACCCGGGGACTGAAGCTTTCTTT
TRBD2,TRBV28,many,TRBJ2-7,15,CASSLATSGSYEQYF,TGTGCCAGCAGTTTAGCGACTAGCGGCTCCTACGAGCAGTACTTC
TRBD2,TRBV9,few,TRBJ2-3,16,CASSVVLAGTTDTQYF,TGTGCCAGCAGCGTAGTTCTAGCGGGGACCACAGATACGCAGTATTTT
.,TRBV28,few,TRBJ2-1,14,CASSLPDLGYEQFF,TGTGCCAGCAGTTTACCCGATCTGGGGTATGAGCAGTTCTTC
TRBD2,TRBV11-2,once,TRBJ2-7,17,CASSRGGGSRTTYEQYF,TGTGCCAGCAGCCGCGGGGGGGGTTCCCGAACGACCTACGAGCAGTACTTC
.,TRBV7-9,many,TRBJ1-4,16,CASSLGRSATNEKLFF,TGTGCCAGCAGCTTAGGGCGGAGCGCAACTAATGAAAAACTGTTTTTT
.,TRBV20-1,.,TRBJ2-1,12,CSAGPAGGKQFF,TGCAGTGCTGGCCCAGCTGGAGGGAAGCAGTTCTTC
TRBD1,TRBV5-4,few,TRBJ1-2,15,CASSPRDRANYGYTF,TGTGCCAGCAGCCCACGGGACAGGGCTAACTATGGCTACACCTTC